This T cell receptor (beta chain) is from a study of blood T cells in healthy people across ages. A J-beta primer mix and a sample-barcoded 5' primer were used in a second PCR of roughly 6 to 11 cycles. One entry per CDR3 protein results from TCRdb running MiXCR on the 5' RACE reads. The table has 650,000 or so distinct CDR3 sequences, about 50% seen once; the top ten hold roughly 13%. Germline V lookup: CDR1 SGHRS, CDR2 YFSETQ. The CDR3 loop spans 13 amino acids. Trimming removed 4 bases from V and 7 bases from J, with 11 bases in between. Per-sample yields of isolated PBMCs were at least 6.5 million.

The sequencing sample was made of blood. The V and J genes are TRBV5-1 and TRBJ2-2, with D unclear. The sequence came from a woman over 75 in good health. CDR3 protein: CASSPSKVGELFF. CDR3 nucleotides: TGCGCCAGCAGCCCTTCAAAGGTCGGGGAGCTGTTTTTT.